The 26 T cell receptor beta chains given below trace back to one sample, sequenced in a study of T cell changes during pregnancy in multiple sclerosis. Profiled with immunoSEQ multiplex PCR; TCRdb holds only in-frame clones, not every one. Of more than 60,000 clones in the sample, over 75% were seen once. The source was peripheral blood, collected before pregnancy. These receptor sequences come from a female donor with multiple sclerosis, enrolled in a pregnancy study.

The gene calls are TRBV7-3 and TRBJ1-6, with 8 bases identical to TRBD1. The V segment lost 3 bases and the J segment 7 bases; nucleotides outside the gene matches: 2. The CDR3 loop spans 14 amino acids. The germline V gene encodes CDR1 SGHTA and CDR2 FQGTGA. This CDR3 reads CASSFQGANSPLHF. CDR3 sequence (DNA): TGTGCCAGCAGCTTTCAGGGGGCGAATTCACCCCTCCACTTT.

The J gene is TRBJ2-1, the V gene TRBV5-1, with D hard to call. Between the trimmed V and J ends, which lost 0 bases and 6 bases, there was a span of 10 bases. CDR1 SGHRS and CDR2 YFSETQ come from the germline V gene. There are 14 residues in the CDR3. In DNA, the CDR3 is TGCGCCAGCAGCTTGGTCTCAGGCGCCAATGAGCAGTTCTTC. This gives the protein CASSLVSGANEQFF.

This clone appeared a few times. The V and J genes are TRBV13 and TRBJ1-5; no clear D. The V gene lost 5 bases and the J gene lost 3 bases, with 11 bases spanning the gap. This CDR3 contains 14 residues. The germline V gene encodes CDR1 PRHDT and CDR2 FYEKMQ (reference sequence). As DNA, the CDR3 is TGTGCCAGCAGCGTACGGGGTTTCAATCAGCCCCAGCATTTT. Translated: CASSVRGFNQPQHF.

V gene TRBV14 combines with J gene TRBJ1-1; 7 bases line up with TRBD1. V was pared by 2 bases and J by 4 bases, with 1 base of the junction left unmatched. This CDR3 contains 13 residues. CDR1 and CDR2 (germline): SGHDN, FVKESK. This CDR3 is CASSQPGGTEAFF. The CDR3 DNA sequence: TGTGCCAGCAGCCAACCAGGGGGCACTGAAGCTTTCTTT.

V and J are TRBV4-1 and TRBJ2-7, with TRBD2 as a possible D gene (5 bases). Germline assignment: CDR1 MGHRA and CDR2 YSYEKL. V was shortened by 2 bases and J by 3 bases, with 8 bases between the two germline ends. This CDR3 is built from 13 residues. CDR3: CASSQPDFYEQYF. CDR3 DNA: TGCGCCAGCAGCCAACCGGACTTCTACGAGCAGTACTTC.

V and J are TRBV5-1 and TRBJ2-3; 9 bases are a match to TRBD2. The CDR3 has 16 amino acids. Losses at the gene ends were 0 bases for V and 2 bases for J; bases not matched to a gene: 4. Germline V lookup: CDR1 SGHRS, CDR2 YFSETQ. CDR3 in DNA: TGCGCCAGCAGCTTGGGGGCGGGGGGGCCCACAGATACGCAGTATTTT. This sequence encodes CASSLGAGGPTDTQYF.

The chain is built from TRBV14 and TRBJ2-7; D is unresolved. This CDR3 spans 14 amino acids. The germline CDR1 and CDR2 sequences are SGHDN and FVKESK. V lost 1 base and J lost 6, with 13 bases in between. CDR3 sequence reads: CASSQVGGQFEQYF. CDR3 DNA sequence: TGTGCCAGCAGCCAAGTCGGTGGGCAATTCGAGCAGTACTTC.

J is TRBJ1-1 and V is TRBV25-1; no definite D call. The V end was cut by 0 bases, the J end by 4 bases, with 18 bases between. Germline lookup yields CDR1 MGHDK and CDR2 SYGVNS. CDR3 size: 17 residues. The chain's CDR3 is CASSEYYAVGLTTEAFF. The DNA of the CDR3 is TGTGCCAGCAGTGAATACTATGCGGTCGGTTTAACCACTGAAGCTTTCTTT.

The table lists this clone with a few counts. The chain combines TRBV5-1 with TRBJ1-6, with 10 positions matching TRBD1. From germline, CDR1 is SGHRS and CDR2 YFSETQ. The V and J ends lost 0 bases and 7 bases, in that order; junction bases with no gene match: 4. CDR3 length: 16 residues. CDR3 sequence reads: CASSLAPTGGNSPLHF. The CDR3 nucleotides are TGCGCCAGCAGCTTGGCTCCGACAGGGGGCAATTCACCCCTCCACTTT.

The V gene is TRBV10-3, the J gene TRBJ2-3, with a tentative D call TRBD2 (6 bases). The CDR3 consists of 14 residues. V was shortened by 6 bases and J by 6 bases, with 16 bases between the two germline ends. Germline V gene sequence: CDR1 ENHRY, CDR2 SYGVKD. CDR3 sequence (DNA): TGTGCCATCAGCGGACTAACCTTTTTTGATACGCAGTATTTT. Translating gives CAISGLTFFDTQYF.

The chain joins TRBV10-3 to TRBJ2-3; a weak D match, TRBD2 (5 bases). In germline, CDR1 is ENHRY, CDR2 SYGVKD. V lost 11 bases and J 9 bases, leaving 15 bases between the germline ends. This CDR3 spans 11 amino acids. CDR3: CASGELSTQYF. The CDR3 coding sequence is TGTGCCTCCGGGGAACTCAGCACGCAGTATTTT.

V and J are TRBV7-8 and TRBJ2-2; weak D call: TRBD1 (6 bases). The CDR3 runs 15 residues. CDR1 is SGHVS, CDR2 FQNEAQ, per germline. The V end lost 2 bases, the J end lost 6 bases, and 13 bases lay between the germline ends. The CDR3 region has the DNA TGTGCCAGCAGCTTATGGCGTGGGGGCCCCGGGGAGCTGTTTTTT. Amino acids: CASSLWRGGPGELFF.

The DNA for the CDR3 is TGTGCCAGCCGGACAGGGGTAGATGGCTACACCTTC. Amino acids: CASRTGVDGYTF. V is TRBV28 and J is TRBJ1-2; TRBD1 agrees at 9 bases. Germline V gives CDR1 MDHEN, CDR2 SYDVKM. Trimming at V came to 8 bases and at J to 6 bases, leaving 4 bases not matched to a gene. The CDR3 has 12 residues.

V and J are TRBV9 and TRBJ2-3; TRBD1 aligns across 12 bases. Per the germline V gene, CDR1 is SGDLS and CDR2 is YYNGEE. Trimming took 3 bases from V and 4 from J; bases not matched to a gene: 6. This CDR3 spans 16 amino acids. CDR3 loop: CASSATGTGGPDTQYF. In DNA, the CDR3 is TGTGCCAGCAGCGCCACCGGGACAGGGGGCCCAGATACGCAGTATTTT.

On this clone itself: This sample includes further DNA sequences coding for the same CDR3. V is TRBV7-9 and J is TRBJ1-1; TRBD1 aligns across 8 bases. The V segment lost 3 bases and the J segment 3 bases; nucleotides outside the gene matches: 0. The CDR3 has 13 amino acids. The V gene's germline CDR1 is SEHNR and CDR2 FQNEAQ (reference sequence). The CDR3, as DNA: TGTGCCAGCAGCTTGACAGGGGACACTGAAGCTTTCTTT. Protein: CASSLTGDTEAFF.

The genes are TRBV7-3 and TRBJ2-4; maybe TRBD2 (7 bases). Germline V CDR1 and CDR2: SGHTA, FQGTGA. Trimming pared 4 bases from V and 5 bases from J, leaving 15 bases between. The CDR3 loop spans 15 amino acids. The chain's CDR3 is CASSWGAGAENIQYF. The CDR3 bases are TGTGCCAGCAGCTGGGGCGCGGGGGCTGAAAACATTCAGTACTTC.

The gene calls are TRBV7-9 and TRBJ1-4, with 12 bases aligning to TRBD1. CDR3 length equals 16 residues. Germline V gene sequence: CDR1 SEHNR, CDR2 FQNEAQ (reference sequence). The V gene end was trimmed by 4 bases and the J gene end by 5 bases; junction bases not matched to a gene: 5. CDR3 amino acids: CASSSRDRGQNEKLFF. The DNA of the CDR3 is TGTGCCAGCAGCTCGAGGGACAGGGGGCAGAATGAAAAACTGTTTTTT.

This chain uses TRBV25-1 with TRBJ2-1; 9 bases fit TRBD1. Germline-derived CDR1 and CDR2 are MGHDK and SYGVNS. V lost 2 bases, J lost 9 bases, and 5 bases stayed unmatched. The CDR3 runs to 14 residues. CDR3 loop: CASSEGDRAAEQFF. The CDR3 DNA reads TGTGCCAGCAGTGAAGGGGACAGGGCGGCTGAGCAGTTCTTC. Using reference TRBV25-1 and TRBJ2-1 for the parts outside the CDR3, the full variable domain is EADIYQTPRYLVIGTGKKITLECSQTMGHDKMYWYQQDPGMELHLIHYSYGVNSTEKGDLSSESTVSRIRTEHFPLTLESARPSHTSQYLCASSEGDRAAEQFFGPGTRLTVL.

The rearrangement uses TRBV29-1 and TRBJ2-7, with a tentative D call TRBD1 (5 bases). The germline gives CDR1 SQVTM, CDR2 ANQGSEA. This CDR3 comprises 12 residues. V lost 3 bases and J 3 bases, leaving 9 bases between the germline ends. CDR3 in amino acids: CSVDQGSYEQYF. The DNA of the CDR3 is TGCAGCGTTGATCAGGGCAGCTACGAGCAGTACTTC.

This chain links TRBV5-4 with TRBJ1-4, with 7 bases aligning to TRBD1. The trim removed 4 bases at V and 6 bases at J, leaving 3 bases unmatched. Germline loops: CDR1 SGHNT, CDR2 YYREEE (reference sequence). This CDR3 contains 13 residues. The CDR3 protein is CASSTQGDEKLFF. CDR3 nucleotide sequence: TGTGCCAGCAGCACCCAGGGGGATGAAAAACTGTTTTTT.

The rearrangement uses TRBV15 and TRBJ2-7; TRBD2 aligns across 7 bases. CDR1 and CDR2 from the germline V gene are LNHNV and YYDKDF (reference sequence). J lost 0 bases, V lost 0 bases, and 5 bases had no gene match. This CDR3 comprises 16 residues. The CDR3 bases are TGTGCCACCAGCAGAGAGGGGCGGGGGAGCTCCTACGAGCAGTACTTC. It is translated as CATSREGRGSSYEQYF.

In its sample, this clone was seen once. The V and J genes are TRBV4-3 and TRBJ2-7, with a possible D match to TRBD1 (6 bases). This CDR3 has 15 residues. Per germline, CDR1 LGHNA and CDR2 YSLEER. Trimming took off 2 bases at V and 3 bases at J, with 14 bases between the two ends. CDR3 in DNA: TGCGCCAGCAGCCAAATCCGGGACACTAGCTACGAGCAGTACTTC. This encodes CASSQIRDTSYEQYF.

The chain joins TRBV5-4 to TRBJ2-1; 12 nucleotides match TRBD2. The germline V gene has CDR1 SGHNT and CDR2 YYREEE (reference sequence). The CDR3 has 15 amino acids. V lost 4 bases, J lost 3 bases, and 2 bases stayed unmatched. CDR3 DNA sequence: TGTGCCAGCAGCCGGACTAGCGGGGTCTACAATGAGCAGTTCTTC. It encodes CASSRTSGVYNEQFF. The full variable domain, in which reference TRBV5-4 and TRBJ2-1 provide the parts outside the CDR3, is ETGVTQSPTHLIKTRGQQVTLRCSSQSGHNTVSWYQQALGQGPQFIFQYYREEENGRGNFPPRFSGLQFPNYSSELNVNALELDDSALYLCASSRTSGVYNEQFFGPGTRLTVL.

J is TRBJ2-6 and V is TRBV5-4; D might be TRBD2 (5 bases). CDR1 is SGHNT and CDR2 is YYREEE in the germline V gene (reference sequence). The CDR3 runs 16 residues. V gave up 2 bases and J gave up 1 base, with 10 bases separating them. CDR3 DNA: TGTGCCAGCAGCTTCCCTAGCTTATCTGGGGCCAACGTCCTGACTTTC. Its protein product is CASSFPSLSGANVLTF. Using reference TRBV5-4 and TRBJ2-6 for the parts outside the CDR3, the full variable domain is ETGVTQSPTHLIKTRGQQVTLRCSSQSGHNTVSWYQQALGQGPQFIFQYYREEENGRGNFPPRFSGLQFPNYSSELNVNALELDDSALYLCASSFPSLSGANVLTFGAGSRLTVL.

The sample holds a few counts of this clone. The chain links TRBV23-1 to TRBJ1-5; D is possibly TRBD1 (5 bases). TRBV23-1 is an open reading frame whose function is uncertain. The CDR3 runs 17 residues. Trimming removed 5 bases at V and 2 bases at J, with 19 bases between. The CDR3 region has the DNA TGCGCCAGCAGTTCCGAGGTAGGGGTAGGGGGCAATCAGCCCCAGCATTTT. Translating it yields CASSSEVGVGGNQPQHF.

The chain couples TRBV15 to TRBJ2-7; weak D call: TRBD1 (6 bases). This CDR3 is built from 17 residues. V was shortened by 1 base and J by 0 bases, with 16 bases between the two germline ends. Germline CDR1 is LNHNV and CDR2 is YYDKDF (reference sequence). The CDR3 DNA reads as TGTGCCACCAGCAGAGGAGGACTTCAGGGGAGCTCCTACGAGCAGTACTTC. Residues: CATSRGGLQGSSYEQYF.